The sequence of this T cell receptor beta chain was determined in a study of T cells expressing NK-cell markers. Study context: CD3+CD56+NKG2C+, CD3+CD56+NKG2C- and CD3+CD56-NKG2C+ T cells, once sorted, supplied the TCR beta repertoires.

In germline, CDR1 is SGHAT, CDR2 FQNNGV. The CDR3 has 16 amino acids. TCR beta libraries carry UMIs added by 5'RACE template switching. TCRdb reworked the 5' RACE reads into one entry per CDR3 protein, no DNA. This sample's clone table lists roughly 160,000 distinct CDR3 sequences. The origin of this receptor is a woman aged 18 to 75 in good health. V is TRBV11-2 and J is TRBJ2-3; TCRdb returns TRBD2, unconfirmable since there is no DNA. The sample consisted of blood T cells: a sorted CD56 or NKG2C T cell subset, CD4+ or CD8+ T cells, or bulk PBMC T cells (not recorded which). The CDR3 loop is CASSFVSGRATDTQYF. Full variable domain (remainder filled in from reference TRBV11-2 and TRBJ2-3): EAGVAQSPRYKIIEKRQSVAFWCNPISGHATLYWYQQILGQGPKLLIQFQNNGVVDDSQLPKDRFSAERLKGVDSTLKIQPAKLEDSAVYLCASSFVSGRATDTQYFGPGTRLTVL.